What follows are 20 T cell receptor beta chains derived from one specimen sequenced in a study of identical twins. TCRdb recomputed calls from the 5' RACE reads with MiXCR, one row per CDR3 protein. In the table there are under 500,000 distinct CDR3 sequences, around an eighth of which are singletons. The same data also went into a second study, on yellow fever vaccine responses in identical twins.

The sequenced sample was CD4+ T cells sorted from blood. The receptors were sampled from a woman between 18 and 30 years old in good health.

This clonotype turned up a few times. The chain combines TRBV3-1 with TRBJ1-5; D ambiguous. Germline assignment: CDR1 LGHDT and CDR2 YNNKEL (reference sequence). The CDR3 consists of 13 residues. Between the trimmed V and J ends, which lost 2 bases and 7 bases, there was a span of 9 bases. CDR3 in DNA: TGTGCCAGCAGCCAATTAGGATTACAGCCCCAGCATTTT. Translation gives CASSQLGLQPQHF. Looking up the rest from reference TRBV3-1 and TRBJ1-5 gives the full variable domain: DTAVSQTPKYLVTQMGNDKSIKCEQNLGHDTMYWYKQDSKKFLKIMFSYNNKELIINETVPNRFSPKSPDKAHLNLHINSLELGDSAVYFCASSQLGLQPQHFGDGTRLSIL.

The chain links TRBV6-2 or TRBV6-3 to TRBJ2-7; no definite D call. The ends were cut back, 7 bases at V and 0 bases at J, with 10 bases in the middle. The CDR3 runs to 13 residues. The V gene's germline CDR1 is MNHEY and CDR2 SVGEGT. This CDR3 is CASTRHLSYEQYF. CDR3 DNA: TGTGCCAGCACCAGACACCTCTCCTACGAGCAGTACTTC.

The genes are TRBV20-1 and TRBJ2-7, with 11 nucleotides matching TRBD2. V shed 6 bases, J shed 3 bases, and the junction held 16 bases outside the gene matches. This CDR3 contains 17 residues. The germline gives CDR1 DFQATT, CDR2 SNEGSKA (reference sequence). The CDR3 region is CSASSPPGLAVSYEQYF. The CDR3 nucleotides are TGCAGTGCCAGCAGTCCACCGGGACTAGCGGTCAGCTACGAGCAGTACTTC.

The gene calls are TRBV28 and TRBJ2-1; D may correspond to TRBD1 or TRBD2 (5 bases each). Trimming removed 2 bases at V and 2 bases at J, with 10 bases between. The CDR3 sequence is 15 residues long. Germline CDR1 reads MDHEN; CDR2 reads SYDVKM. The CDR3 spells CASSLGTPTYNEQFF. The CDR3 bases are TGTGCCAGCAGTTTAGGGACGCCCACCTACAATGAGCAGTTCTTC.

This clonotype rates as medium-sized. CDR3 sequence reads: CASSPSGKGTDTQYF. The DNA for the CDR3 is TGTGCCAGCAGTCCCTCGGGGAAGGGCACAGATACGCAGTATTTT. The rearrangement uses TRBV12-3 or TRBV12-4 and TRBJ2-3, with a tentative D call TRBD2 (5 bases). The CDR3 consists of 15 residues. Trimming took off 5 bases at V and 1 base at J, with 13 bases between the two ends.

This clonotype occurred a few times. CDR3 DNA sequence: TGCAGTGCTAGTCAAACAGCAGGACTGAACACTGAAGCTTTCTTT. Protein: CSASQTAGLNTEAFF. The V call is TRBV20-1, the J call TRBJ1-1; D ambiguous. Deletions cut 3 bases from V and 0 bases from J, with 14 bases between. There are 15 residues in the CDR3. CDR1 DFQATT and CDR2 SNEGSKA come from the germline V gene (reference sequence).

The gene calls are TRBV18 and TRBJ2-3; TRBD1 matches 7 bases. The CDR3 has 17 residues. After removal of 3 bases from V and 0 bases from J, the junction contained 9 bases not matched to a gene. From germline, CDR1 is KGHSH and CDR2 LQKENI. Here the CDR3 DNA reads TGTGCCAGCTCACCCCCTAGGGGGCGGAGTAGCACAGATACGCAGTATTTT. It codes for CASSPPRGRSSTDTQYF. The full variable domain, rest sourced from reference TRBV18 and TRBJ2-3, is NAGVMQNPRHLVRRRGQEARLRCSPMKGHSHVYWYRQLPEEGLKFMVYLQKENIIDESGMPKERFSAEFPKEGPSILRIQQVVRGDSAAYFCASSPPRGRSSTDTQYFGPGTRLTVL.

The V gene is TRBV12-3 or TRBV12-4, the J gene TRBJ2-5, with D possibly being TRBD1 (6 bases). CDR3 length equals 14 residues. Trimming removed 5 bases from V and 8 bases from J, with 18 bases in between. CDR3 in DNA: TGTGCCAGCAGTCCCTGGGGGCAGGGTCTAACCCAGTACTTC. It is translated as CASSPWGQGLTQYF.

This clonotype was detected only a few times. This rearrangement joins TRBV7-2 to TRBJ2-7; 12 bases fit TRBD2. In germline, CDR1 is SGHTA, CDR2 FQGNSA. The CDR3 runs 15 residues. The V segment lost 6 bases and the J segment 1 base; nucleotides outside the gene matches: 4. CDR3 protein: CASRGTSGSSYEQYF. The CDR3 bases are TGTGCCAGCAGAGGGACTAGCGGGTCTTCCTACGAGCAGTACTTC.

This clonotype was detected only a few times. This chain joins TRBV7-2 and TRBJ2-1, with no clear D. Germline lookup yields CDR1 SGHTA and CDR2 FQGNSA. The CDR3 has 12 amino acids. V lost 1 base and J 15 bases, leaving 13 bases between the germline ends. CDR3 in DNA: TGTGCCAGCAGCTTAGTCGACATCAGCAGGTTCTTC. Translated: CASSLVDISRFF. The full variable domain, its missing parts supplied by reference TRBV7-2 and TRBJ2-1, is GAGVSQSPSNKVTEKGKDVELRCDPISGHTALYWYRQSLGQGLEFLIYFQGNSAPDKSGLPSDRFSAERTGGSVSTLTIQRTQQEDSAVYLCASSLVDISRFFGPGTRLTVL.

This clonotype was counted a few times. The rearrangement uses TRBV5-1 and TRBJ2-5; D uncertain. The CDR3 runs to 14 residues. Germline assignment: CDR1 SGHRS and CDR2 YFSETQ. V lost 4 bases and J lost 5, with 15 bases in between. This CDR3 is CASSRVGFVETQYF. The DNA for the CDR3 is TGCGCCAGCAGCAGGGTCGGGTTTGTGGAGACCCAGTACTTC. Filled out from reference TRBV5-1 and TRBJ2-5, the complete variable domain reads KAGVTQTPRYLIKTRGQQVTLSCSPISGHRSVSWYQQTPGQGLQFLFEYFSETQRNKGNFPGRFSGRQFSNSRSEMNVSTLELGDSALYLCASSRVGFVETQYFGPGTRLLVL.

This clonotype was detected a few times. This chain connects TRBV6-2 or TRBV6-3 to TRBJ2-5; D is perhaps TRBD1 or TRBD2 (5 bases each). The ends were cut back, 2 bases at V and 7 bases at J, with 11 bases in the middle. CDR3 length: 13 amino acids. CDR1 is MNHEY, CDR2 SVGEGT, per germline. The CDR3 is CASSYGDGGTQYF. The CDR3 DNA follows: TGTGCCAGCAGTTACGGGGACGGCGGGACCCAGTACTTC.

In its sample, this clonotype was seen a few times. The rearrangement joins TRBV7-2 to TRBJ1-1; D is possibly TRBD1 (5 bases). Germline CDR1 is SGHTA and CDR2 is FQGNSA. With 5 bases removed from V and 5 bases from J, the gap between germline ends came to 12 bases. CDR3 length: 13 amino acids. CDR3 in DNA: TGTGCCAGCAGCCTTACTCAGGGTACTGAAGCTTTCTTT. This gives the protein CASSLTQGTEAFF. Using reference TRBV7-2 and TRBJ1-1 for the parts outside the CDR3, the full variable domain is GAGVSQSPSNKVTEKGKDVELRCDPISGHTALYWYRQSLGQGLEFLIYFQGNSAPDKSGLPSDRFSAERTGGSVSTLTIQRTQQEDSAVYLCASSLTQGTEAFFGQGTRLTVV.

The chain has TRBV4-2 and TRBJ2-1; 8 bases align to TRBD2. The germline gives CDR1 LGHNA, CDR2 YNFKEQ. V trimming: 1 base; J trimming: 3 bases; junction bases outside the gene matches: 2. The CDR3 has 15 residues. This CDR3 is CASSQGRGGYNEQFF. CDR3 bases: TGTGCCAGCAGCCAAGGACGGGGGGGCTACAATGAGCAGTTCTTC.

The chain carries TRBV6-5 and TRBJ2-1, with 7 bases identical to TRBD2. Trimming took 0 bases from V and 10 from J; bases not matched to a gene: 6. The CDR3 is made up of 14 amino acids. Per germline, CDR1 MNHEY and CDR2 SVGAGI. The CDR3 region is CASSYSQGGREQFF. The CDR3 DNA follows: TGTGCCAGCAGTTACTCGCAGGGAGGGAGAGAGCAGTTCTTC.

This clonotype appeared a few times. V and J are TRBV7-3 and TRBJ1-1; no reliable D call. The V end was cut by 5 bases, the J end by 1 base, with 11 bases between. Germline CDR1 reads SGHTA; CDR2 reads FQGTGA. The CDR3 consists of 14 residues. Written as DNA, the CDR3 is TGTGCCAGCAGCCCGTCTCGAGAGAACACTGAAGCTTTCTTT. Translation gives CASSPSRENTEAFF.

This clonotype has more than one count but fewer than ten. The chain couples TRBV5-1 to TRBJ1-6; D ambiguous. Germline V gene data show CDR1 as SGHRS and CDR2 as YFSETQ. V dropped 4 bases and J dropped 7 bases, with 9 bases sitting between them. CDR3 length: 13 amino acids. CDR3 sequence (DNA): TGCGCCAGCAGCCTAAGGGAGAATTCACCCCTCCACTTT. Translation: CASSLRENSPLHF.

The V call is TRBV7-6, the J call TRBJ2-1; 12 positions agree with TRBD2. This CDR3 spans 15 amino acids. With 6 bases clipped from V and 6 bases from J, the junction kept 6 bases outside the gene matches. Germline loops: CDR1 SGHVS, CDR2 FNYEAQ. The CDR3 DNA follows: TGTGCCAGCAGGGAACTAGCGGGAGGTGGCAATGAGCAGTTCTTC. Translated: CASRELAGGGNEQFF. The full variable domain, its missing parts supplied by reference TRBV7-6 and TRBJ2-1, is GAGVSQSPRYKVTKRGQDVALRCDPISGHVSLYWYRQALGQGPEFLTYFNYEAQQDKSGLPNDRFSAERPEGSISTLTIQRTEQRDSAMYRCASRELAGGGNEQFFGPGTRLTVL.

This rearrangement joins TRBV18 to TRBJ2-7; 9 bases agree with TRBD2. Looked up from germline, CDR1 is KGHSH and CDR2 is LQKENI. This CDR3 comprises 15 residues. The junction had 6 bases not matched to a gene; V was cut back by 3 bases and J by 3 bases. Here the CDR3 DNA reads TGTGCCAGCTCACCCAGTCCTAGCGGGAACTACGAGCAGTACTTC. Protein sequence: CASSPSPSGNYEQYF.

This clonotype was seen more than once but under ten times. The chain uses TRBV20-1 and TRBJ2-5; 7 bases fit TRBD1. In germline, CDR1 is DFQATT, CDR2 SNEGSKA (reference sequence). CDR3 size: 10 residues. Trimming at V came to 4 bases and at J to 13 bases, leaving 6 bases not matched to a gene. CDR3: CSANRDSSYF. The CDR3 nucleotides read TGCAGTGCTAACCGGGACAGCTCGTACTTC.